The clone carrying this T cell receptor (beta chain) was seen a handful of times. The library attached unique molecular identifiers to individual cDNA molecules. Each CDR3 protein gets one entry after TCRdb re-called the RACE reads with MiXCR. The sample contains approximately 84,000 distinct CDR3 sequences, roughly 10% of which appear only once. The entry originates in a study of human T cells and chemical hapten exposure. Study background: Once 0.01% DPC had been applied to the upper back by patch test, readings were taken at 6 days.

This CDR3 region has 16 residues. Trimming pared 4 bases from V and 0 bases from J, leaving 13 bases between. Germline loops: CDR1 SGHDN, CDR2 FVKESK. Time point in this sample: patch test 2, 6 weeks after DPC sensitization. Regarding treatment: therapeutic diphenylcyclopropenone sensitization with weekly scalp DPC. From whole blood left unfractionated, total RNA was extracted. The sample was whole blood, taken in connection with sensitization to the hapten diphenylcyclopropenone (DPC). The chain uses TRBV14 and TRBJ1-3; a possible D gene is TRBD1 (5 bases). This receptor was obtained from a woman aged 25-40 years with alopecia areata. Some clones in this sample may be carry-over from other donors' samples. The CDR3, as DNA: TGTGCCAGCAGCCCGGGACGGTCGATCTCTGGAAACACCATATATTTT. Translating it yields CASSPGRSISGNTIYF.